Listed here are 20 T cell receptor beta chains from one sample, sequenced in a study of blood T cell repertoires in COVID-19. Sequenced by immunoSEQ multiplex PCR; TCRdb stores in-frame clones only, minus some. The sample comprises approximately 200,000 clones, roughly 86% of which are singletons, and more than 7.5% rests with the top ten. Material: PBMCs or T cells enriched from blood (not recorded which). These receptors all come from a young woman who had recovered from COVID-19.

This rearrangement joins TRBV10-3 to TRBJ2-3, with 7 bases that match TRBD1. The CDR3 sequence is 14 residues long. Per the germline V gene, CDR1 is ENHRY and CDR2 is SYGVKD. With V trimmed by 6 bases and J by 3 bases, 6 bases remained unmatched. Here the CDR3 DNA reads TGTGCCATCAGGGGGGACAGAATTACAGATACGCAGTATTTT. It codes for CAIRGDRITDTQYF.

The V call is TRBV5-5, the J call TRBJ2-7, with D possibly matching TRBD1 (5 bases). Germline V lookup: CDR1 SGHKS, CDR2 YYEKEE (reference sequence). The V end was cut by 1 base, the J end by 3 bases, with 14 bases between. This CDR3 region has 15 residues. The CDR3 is CASSLFRAPRYEQYF. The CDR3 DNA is TGTGCCAGCAGCTTGTTCAGGGCCCCCCGCTACGAGCAGTACTTC.

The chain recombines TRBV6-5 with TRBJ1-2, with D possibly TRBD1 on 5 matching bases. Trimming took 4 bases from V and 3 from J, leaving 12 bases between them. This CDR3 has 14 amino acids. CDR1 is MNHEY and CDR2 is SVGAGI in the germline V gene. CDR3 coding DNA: TGTGCCAGCAGTTCGGACACTGTTGACTATGGCTACACCTTC. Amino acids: CASSSDTVDYGYTF.

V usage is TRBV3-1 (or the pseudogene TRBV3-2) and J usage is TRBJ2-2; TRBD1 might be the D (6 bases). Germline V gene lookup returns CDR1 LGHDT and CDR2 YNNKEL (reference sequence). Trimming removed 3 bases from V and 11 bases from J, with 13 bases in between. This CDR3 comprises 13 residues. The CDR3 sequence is CASSHAGTIELFF. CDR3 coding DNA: TGTGCCAGCAGCCACGCCGGGACAATAGAGCTGTTTTTT.

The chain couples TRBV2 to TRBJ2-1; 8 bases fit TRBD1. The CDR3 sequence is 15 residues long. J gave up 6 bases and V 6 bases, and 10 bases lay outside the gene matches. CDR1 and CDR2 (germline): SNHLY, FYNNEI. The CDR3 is CASRATGTGRNEQFF. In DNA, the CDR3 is TGTGCCAGCAGGGCCACCGGGACAGGCCGCAATGAGCAGTTCTTC.

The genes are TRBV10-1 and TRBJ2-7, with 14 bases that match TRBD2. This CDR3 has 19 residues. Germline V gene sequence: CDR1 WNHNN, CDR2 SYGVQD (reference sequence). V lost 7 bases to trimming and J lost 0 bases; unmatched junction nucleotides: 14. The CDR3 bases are TGCGCCAGCAAGGGGCTAGGACTAGCGGGAGGTCATAGCTCCTACGAGCAGTACTTC. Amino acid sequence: CASKGLGLAGGHSSYEQYF.

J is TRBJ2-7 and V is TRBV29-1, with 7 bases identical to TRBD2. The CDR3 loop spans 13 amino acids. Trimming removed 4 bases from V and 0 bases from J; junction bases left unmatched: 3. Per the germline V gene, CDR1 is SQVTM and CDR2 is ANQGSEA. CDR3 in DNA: TGCAGCGTTGTGCGGGAGCTCTCCTACGAGCAGTACTTC. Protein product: CSVVRELSYEQYF.

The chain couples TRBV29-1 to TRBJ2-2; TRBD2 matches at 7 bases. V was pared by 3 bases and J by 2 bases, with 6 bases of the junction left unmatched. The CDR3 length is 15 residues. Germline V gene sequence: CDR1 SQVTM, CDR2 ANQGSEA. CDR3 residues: CSVESLAANTGELFF. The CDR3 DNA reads TGCAGCGTTGAGTCGCTAGCGGCAAACACCGGGGAGCTGTTTTTT.

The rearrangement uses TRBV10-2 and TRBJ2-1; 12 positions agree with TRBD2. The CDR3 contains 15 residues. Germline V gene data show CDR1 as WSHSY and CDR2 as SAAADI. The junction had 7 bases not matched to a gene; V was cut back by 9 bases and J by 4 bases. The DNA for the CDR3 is TGCGCCAGTGGGGACCTAGCGGGAGGGTACAATGAGCAGTTCTTC. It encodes CASGDLAGGYNEQFF.

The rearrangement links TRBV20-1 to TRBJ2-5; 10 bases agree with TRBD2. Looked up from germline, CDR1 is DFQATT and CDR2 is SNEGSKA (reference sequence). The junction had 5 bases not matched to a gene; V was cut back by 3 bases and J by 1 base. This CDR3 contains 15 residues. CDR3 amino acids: CSASLAGASQETQYF. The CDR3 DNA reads TGCAGTGCTAGTCTAGCGGGAGCCTCCCAAGAGACCCAGTACTTC.

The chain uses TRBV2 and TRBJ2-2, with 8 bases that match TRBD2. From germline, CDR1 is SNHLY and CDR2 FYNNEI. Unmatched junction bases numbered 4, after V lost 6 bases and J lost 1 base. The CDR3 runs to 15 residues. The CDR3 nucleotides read TGTGCCAGCAGGATGGGACTAGGGAACACCGGGGAGCTGTTTTTT. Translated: CASRMGLGNTGELFF. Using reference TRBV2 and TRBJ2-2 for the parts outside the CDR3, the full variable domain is EPEVTQTPSHQVTQMGQEVILRCVPISNHLYFYWYRQILGQKVEFLVSFYNNEISEKSEIFDDQFSVERPDGSNFTLKIRSTKLEDSAMYFCASRMGLGNTGELFFGEGSRLTVL.

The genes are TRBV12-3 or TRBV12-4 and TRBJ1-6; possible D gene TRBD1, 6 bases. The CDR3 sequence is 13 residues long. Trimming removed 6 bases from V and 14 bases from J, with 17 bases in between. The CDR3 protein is CASSPGQSLALHF. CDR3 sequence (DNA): TGTGCCAGCAGCCCAGGACAGTCCCTGGCCCTCCACTTT.

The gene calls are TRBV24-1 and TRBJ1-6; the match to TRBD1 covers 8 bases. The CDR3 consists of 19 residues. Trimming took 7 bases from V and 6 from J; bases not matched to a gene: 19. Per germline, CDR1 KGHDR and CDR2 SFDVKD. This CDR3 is CATREDRVRPRPRNSPLHF. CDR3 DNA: TGTGCCACCAGGGAGGACAGGGTGAGGCCCCGACCTCGTAATTCACCCCTCCACTTT.

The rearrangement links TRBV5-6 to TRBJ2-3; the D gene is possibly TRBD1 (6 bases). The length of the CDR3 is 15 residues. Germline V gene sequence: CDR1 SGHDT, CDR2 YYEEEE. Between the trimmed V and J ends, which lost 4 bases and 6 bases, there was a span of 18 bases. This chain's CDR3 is CASSKPGTPGDTQYF. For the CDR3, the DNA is TGTGCCAGCAGCAAACCCGGGACACCCGGGGATACGCAGTATTTT.

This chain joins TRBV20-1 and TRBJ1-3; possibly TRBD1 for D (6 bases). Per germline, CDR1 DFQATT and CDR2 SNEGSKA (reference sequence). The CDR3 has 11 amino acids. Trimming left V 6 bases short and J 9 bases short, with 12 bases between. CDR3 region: CSAETGTTIYF. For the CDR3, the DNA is TGCAGTGCAGAAACAGGGACCACCATATATTTT.

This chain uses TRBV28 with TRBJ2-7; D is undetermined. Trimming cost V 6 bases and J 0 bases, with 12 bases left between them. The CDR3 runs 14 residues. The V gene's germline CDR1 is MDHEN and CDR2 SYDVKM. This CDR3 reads CASRGAGNSYEQYF. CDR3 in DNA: TGTGCCAGCAGGGGCGCCGGTAACTCCTACGAGCAGTACTTC.

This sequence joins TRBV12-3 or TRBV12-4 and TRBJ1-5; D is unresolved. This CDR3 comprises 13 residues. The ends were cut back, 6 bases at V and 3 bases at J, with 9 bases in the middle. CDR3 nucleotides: TGTGCCAGCAGCTCACTCGCCAATCAGCCCCAGCATTTT. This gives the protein CASSSLANQPQHF.

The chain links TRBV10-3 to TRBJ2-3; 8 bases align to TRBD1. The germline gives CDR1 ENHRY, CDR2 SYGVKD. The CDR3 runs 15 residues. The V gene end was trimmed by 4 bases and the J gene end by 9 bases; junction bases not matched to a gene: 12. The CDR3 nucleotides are TGTGCCATCAGTGGGGCCCGAGAGGACAGGGACACGCAGTATTTT. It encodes CAISGAREDRDTQYF.

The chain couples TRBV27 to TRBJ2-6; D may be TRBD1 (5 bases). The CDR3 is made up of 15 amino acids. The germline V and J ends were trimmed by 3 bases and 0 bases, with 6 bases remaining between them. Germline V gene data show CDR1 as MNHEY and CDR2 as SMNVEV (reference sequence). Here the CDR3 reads CASSLDNSGANVLTF. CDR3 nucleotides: TGTGCCAGCAGTTTGGACAACTCTGGGGCCAACGTCCTGACTTTC.

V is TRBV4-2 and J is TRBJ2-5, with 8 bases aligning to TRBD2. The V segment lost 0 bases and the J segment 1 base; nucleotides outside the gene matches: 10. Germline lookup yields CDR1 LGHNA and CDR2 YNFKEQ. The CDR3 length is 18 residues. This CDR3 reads CASSQDLLGGRIQETQYF. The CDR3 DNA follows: TGTGCCAGCAGCCAAGACTTACTAGGCGGGAGGATCCAAGAGACCCAGTACTTC.